This passage covers 9 T cell receptor beta chains from one sample sequenced in a study of response to subunit inactivated influenza vaccine. MiXCR, run by TCRdb on the RT-PCR reads, gives a single entry per CDR3 protein. Of roughly 700,000 distinct CDR3 sequences in the sample, around 14% were seen once. Sample: PBMCs from blood, taken 12 days after vaccination. These receptors were taken from a man between 50 and 59 years old who received an inactivated influenza vaccine.

This clonotype was counted ten times or more. The chain is built from TRBV5-1 and TRBJ1-1; TRBD1 aligns across 8 bases. J was trimmed by 5 bases and V by 7 bases; bases with no gene match: 7. The CDR3 totals 13 residues. The germline V gene has CDR1 SGHRS and CDR2 YFSETQ. The chain's CDR3 is CASGQGAGTEAFF. DNA for the CDR3: TGCGCCAGCGGCCAGGGGGCCGGGACTGAAGCTTTCTTT.

In this sample, this clonotype turned up a few times. The rearrangement joins TRBV4-3 to TRBJ2-1; D gene uncertain. The CDR3 extends over 14 amino acids. The V gene lost 3 bases and the J gene lost 7 bases, with 13 bases spanning the gap. Germline CDR1 reads LGHNA; CDR2 reads YSLEER. The chain's CDR3 is CASSQPSMGNEQFF. The CDR3 coding sequence is TGCGCCAGCAGCCAGCCCTCGATGGGGAATGAGCAGTTCTTC.

This clonotype was observed a handful of times. V usage is TRBV6-2 or TRBV6-3 and J usage is TRBJ2-1, with 7 bases identical to TRBD1. V shed 6 bases, J shed 0 bases, and the junction held 8 bases outside the gene matches. The germline gives CDR1 MNHEY, CDR2 SVGEGT. This CDR3 has 16 amino acids. The CDR3 sequence is CASSSDRAGSYNEQFF. The CDR3 coding sequence is TGTGCCAGCAGCTCTGACAGGGCGGGCTCCTACAATGAGCAGTTCTTC.

This sequence joins TRBV20-1 and TRBJ2-1, with 8 bases aligning to TRBD2. The CDR3 is 14 residues long. CDR1 and CDR2 from the germline V gene are DFQATT and SNEGSKA (reference sequence). V gave up 4 bases and J gave up 8 bases; unmatched junction bases: 10. The CDR3 loop reads CSATNSGTADEQFF. The CDR3 nucleotides are TGCAGTGCTACCAATAGCGGGACGGCTGATGAGCAGTTCTTC.

This clonotype has ten or more counts. CDR3 sequence: CASSSNSGTVNYEQYF. In nucleotides, the CDR3 is TGCGCCAGCAGCTCCAACTCCGGGACGGTGAACTACGAGCAGTACTTC. This chain joins TRBV5-1 and TRBJ2-7; D could derive from TRBD1 or TRBD2 (5 bases each). V lost 3 bases, J lost 3 bases, and 19 bases lay in between. This CDR3 is 16 amino acids long. Germline values: CDR1 SGHRS, CDR2 YFSETQ.

Regarding this clonotype: One end of the junction does not line up with germline, which may come from a read error. The chain joins TRBV12-3 or TRBV12-4 to TRBJ2-7; 11 nucleotides line up with TRBD2. The CDR3 runs 13 residues. The CDR3 is CASSLELAGALDF. The CDR3 DNA sequence: TGTGCCAGCAGTTTAGAACTAGCGGGAGCCCTGGACTTC.

There are many counts of this clonotype. The chain carries TRBV5-6 and TRBJ2-7; the D call may be TRBD1 or TRBD2 (5 bases each). CDR1 SGHDT and CDR2 YYEEEE come from the germline V gene. V shed 8 bases and J shed 1 base, with 13 bases lying between them. CDR3 length: 13 residues. This CDR3 is CASGGLGSYEQYF. The CDR3 nucleotides are TGTGCCAGTGGGGGTCTTGGGTCCTACGAGCAGTACTTC. Full variable domain (remainder filled in from reference TRBV5-6 and TRBJ2-7): DAGVTQSPTHLIKTRGQQVTLRCSPKSGHDTVSWYQQALGQGPQFIFQYYEEEERQRGNFPDRFSGHQFPNYSSELNVNALLLGDSALYLCASGGLGSYEQYFGPGTRLTVT.

A few counts support this clonotype. The V call is TRBV20-1, the J call TRBJ2-3; perhaps TRBD2 as D (6 bases). CDR3 size: 13 residues. Germline V lookup: CDR1 DFQATT, CDR2 SNEGSKA (reference sequence). V lost 6 bases to trimming and J lost 2 bases, with 12 bases between them. The CDR3 reads CSARWGDTDTQYF. The CDR3 DNA follows: TGCAGTGCACGTTGGGGGGACACAGATACGCAGTATTTT.

V gene TRBV18 combines with J gene TRBJ1-1; 9 bases are a match to TRBD1. This CDR3 is 14 amino acids long. J was trimmed by 4 bases and V by 5 bases; bases with no gene match: 5. Germline loops: CDR1 KGHSH, CDR2 LQKENI. CDR3 amino acids: CASSKQGAFTEAFF. For the CDR3, the DNA is TGTGCCAGCTCAAAACAGGGGGCGTTCACTGAAGCTTTCTTT. Full variable domain (missing parts from reference TRBV18 and TRBJ1-1): NAGVMQNPRHLVRRRGQEARLRCSPMKGHSHVYWYRQLPEEGLKFMVYLQKENIIDESGMPKERFSAEFPKEGPSILRIQQVVRGDSAAYFCASSKQGAFTEAFFGQGTRLTVV.